The clone carrying this T cell receptor beta chain appeared many times. No antigen is known for it. The data derive from a study of T cells in Graves' hyperthyroidism and ophthalmopathy. Study-level findings and limits: It was a median approximately 6 months before onset that the model predicted ophthalmopathy.

This CDR3 comprises 15 residues. Per the germline V gene, CDR1 is MDHEN and CDR2 is SYDVKM. With 8 bases clipped from V and 1 base from J, the junction kept 9 bases outside the gene matches. Fresh peripheral blood, about 9.6 ml, yielded the PBMCs. What was amplified from RNA transcripts were TCR beta CDR3 regions. The study used the HTBI primer set for a first-round RT-PCR of the TCR CDR3. TCRdb independently ran MiXCR on the multiplex PCR reads; one entry per CDR3 protein. The sample has 470,000 or so distinct CDR3 sequences, less than 25% seen once. This chain links TRBV28 with TRBJ2-7, with 9 positions matching TRBD2. Sequenced input: blood. The receptor comes from a man between 18 and 29 years old with Graves' hyperthyroidism. CDR3 sequence (DNA): TGTGCCAGCCTCCCAAGTAGCGGGGGTTCCTACGAGCAGTACTTC. This translates into CASLPSSGGSYEQYF.